A single T cell receptor beta chain is shown here with its context. Its antigen remains unidentified. There are 13 residues in the CDR3. The V segment lost 9 bases and the J segment 0 bases; nucleotides outside the gene matches: 4. From germline, CDR1 is KGHDR and CDR2 SFDVKD. Sequencing was performed with immunoSEQ multiplex PCR; in TCRdb, only in-frame clones are kept and a portion is missing. The data contain some 150,000 clones, around 87% of them singletons. These data originate in a study of T cell responses to AZD1222 COVID-19 vaccine. Whole-study findings and limits: Regions 160-218 and 743-854 dominated among vaccine-associated CD4 TCRs spanning spike. Clonal diversity may have been underestimated in mostly white British donors. Repertoire sampling occurred only after the peak T cell response. Spike-specific TCR breadth and depth rose after two AZD1222 doses.

This receptor was taken from an adult who received the AZD1222 COVID-19 vaccine. The sample in question was peripheral blood, obtained 28 days after the second AZD1222 dose. The genes are TRBV24-1 and TRBJ2-7; 7 bases fit TRBD1. The CDR3 reads CATPGGSSYEQYF. DNA for the CDR3: TGTGCCACCCCAGGGGGTAGCTCCTACGAGCAGTACTTC.